These 20 T cell receptor beta chains originate from one sample sequenced in a study of blood T cell repertoires in COVID-19. Clones were sequenced by immunoSEQ multiplex PCR, and TCRdb holds only the in-frame ones, with some missing. The repertoire holds 30,000 to 50,000 clones, less than 85% seen once, with 23% in the top ten. The sample consisted of peripheral blood. The source is a man aged 65-85 years with acute or convalescent COVID-19.

In its sample, this clone was seen once. This rearrangement joins TRBV24-1 to TRBJ1-1, with D possibly TRBD1 on 5 matching bases. The CDR3 totals 13 residues. Germline CDR1 is KGHDR and CDR2 is SFDVKD. Trimming cost V 5 bases and J 3 bases, with 9 bases left between them. The CDR3 nucleotides read TGTGCCACCAGTGGCGGGGCTTACACTGAAGCTTTCTTT. This codes for CATSGGAYTEAFF.

This chain connects TRBV6-2 or TRBV6-3 to TRBJ2-6; D gene unclear. The germline gives CDR1 MNHEY, CDR2 SVGEGT. The CDR3 covers 17 residues. Between the trimmed V and J ends, which lost 0 bases and 0 bases, there was a span of 9 bases. CDR3 amino acids: CASSYSGVLSGANVLTF. In DNA, the CDR3 is TGTGCCAGCAGTTACTCGGGCGTGCTCTCTGGGGCCAACGTCCTGACTTTC.

J is TRBJ2-5 and V is TRBV19; weak D call: TRBD1 (6 bases). Germline CDR1 LNHDA, CDR2 SQIVND (reference sequence). This CDR3 comprises 16 residues. V dropped 5 bases and J dropped 0 bases, with 16 bases sitting between them. Written as DNA, the CDR3 is TGTGCCAGTAGTCCCAGGGGAAAGGGGTACCAAGAGACCCAGTACTTC. This sequence encodes CASSPRGKGYQETQYF.

The rearrangement joins TRBV7-3 to TRBJ1-1; maybe TRBD1 (5 bases). Germline V gene sequence: CDR1 SGHTA, CDR2 FQGTGA. The CDR3 covers 13 residues. V was cut by 0 bases and J by 4 bases, with 6 bases left in between. CDR3 coding DNA: TGTGCCAGCAGCTTAACAGGGGCCACTGAAGCTTTCTTT. Amino acids: CASSLTGATEAFF.

The J gene is TRBJ2-3, the V gene TRBV9, with 11 bases identical to TRBD2. With V trimmed by 4 bases and J by 6 bases, 22 bases remained unmatched. From germline, CDR1 is SGDLS and CDR2 YYNGEE. The CDR3 consists of 20 residues. The CDR3, as DNA: TGTGCCAGCAGCCCCGGGACTAGCGGATTATGGGGGGGGAAAGGGGATACGCAGTATTTT. It is translated as CASSPGTSGLWGGKGDTQYF.

The chain joins TRBV7-9 to TRBJ2-5, with 15 bases matching TRBD2. Germline V CDR1 and CDR2: SEHNR, FQNEAQ (reference sequence). Trimming removed 6 bases from V and 4 bases from J; junction bases left unmatched: 9. The CDR3 is made up of 17 amino acids. CDR3 nucleotide sequence: TGTGCCAGCAGGCGGACTAGCGGGAGGGTTGGAATAGAGACCCAGTACTTC. As protein: CASRRTSGRVGIETQYF. Using reference TRBV7-9 and TRBJ2-5 for the parts outside the CDR3, the full variable domain is DTGVSQNPRHKITKRGQNVTFRCDPISEHNRLYWYRQTLGQGPEFLTYFQNEAQLEKSRLLSDRFSAERPKGSFSTLEIQRTEQGDSAMYLCASRRTSGRVGIETQYFGPGTRLLVL.

This chain joins TRBV10-2 and TRBJ2-1; perhaps TRBD2 as D (5 bases). Germline V gene sequence: CDR1 WSHSY, CDR2 SAAADI. V was clipped by 7 bases and J by 3 bases, with 10 bases between them. This CDR3 spans 13 amino acids. This chain's CDR3 is CASTGGFYNEQFF. CDR3 coding DNA: TGCGCCAGCACCGGCGGGTTCTACAATGAGCAGTTCTTC.

This chain joins TRBV15 and TRBJ2-1, with a tentative D call TRBD2 (6 bases). Looked up from germline, CDR1 is LNHNV and CDR2 is YYDKDF (reference sequence). The V gene lost 0 bases and the J gene lost 5 bases, with 11 bases spanning the gap. The CDR3 has 15 amino acids. CDR3 sequence: CATSREGLPNNEQFF. CDR3 DNA sequence: TGTGCCACCAGCAGAGAGGGACTTCCGAACAATGAGCAGTTCTTC.

The chain recombines TRBV7-9 with TRBJ2-3; 7 nucleotides align to TRBD1. The V gene's germline CDR1 is SEHNR and CDR2 FQNEAQ (reference sequence). The CDR3 sequence is 15 residues long. Unmatched junction bases numbered 7, after V lost 4 bases and J lost 3 bases. CDR3 bases: TGTGCCAGCAGCTCCGCAGGGGGAGTAACAGATACGCAGTATTTT. Amino acids: CASSSAGGVTDTQYF.

This clone was detected only once. The chain uses TRBV28 and TRBJ1-2; D is ambiguous. V lost 5 bases, J lost 2 bases, and 15 bases lay in between. CDR1 and CDR2 (germline): MDHEN, SYDVKM. CDR3 length equals 15 residues. The DNA of the CDR3 is TGTGCCAGCAGTCCCTGGAGGGCTGGGAACTATGGCTACACCTTC. This sequence encodes CASSPWRAGNYGYTF.

This clone was observed a handful of times. V is TRBV19 and J is TRBJ2-7; D call uncertain. CDR1 is LNHDA, CDR2 SQIVND, per germline (reference sequence). The V end lost 3 bases, the J end lost 1 base, and 7 bases lay between the germline ends. The CDR3 loop spans 13 amino acids. The CDR3, as DNA: TGTGCCAGTAGTATGCACGGTTCCTACGAGCAGTACTTC. Protein product: CASSMHGSYEQYF.

CDR3 loop: CASTLDRERGKTQYF. CDR3 coding DNA: TGTGCCAGCACCCTCGACCGCGAAAGGGGAAAGACCCAGTACTTC. This sequence joins TRBV5-4 and TRBJ2-5, with a weak D call TRBD1 (5 bases). CDR1 and CDR2 from the germline V gene are SGHNT and YYREEE (reference sequence). Trimming left V 6 bases short and J 6 bases short, with 21 bases between. The length of the CDR3 is 15 residues.

There are a few counts of this clone. V and J are TRBV5-1 and TRBJ2-7; D possibly corresponds to TRBD2 (5 bases). Germline loops: CDR1 SGHRS, CDR2 YFSETQ. Trimming pared 1 base from V and 6 bases from J, leaving 14 bases between. The CDR3 runs to 14 residues. CDR3 coding DNA: TGCGCCAGCAGCTTGTTGGACCCAGAGGGCGAGCAGTACTTC. It translates to CASSLLDPEGEQYF.

This clone was counted between two and nine times. V gene TRBV12-3 or TRBV12-4 combines with J gene TRBJ1-1; 7 bases agree with TRBD1. CDR3 length equals 13 residues. V was clipped by 5 bases and J by 3 bases; unmatched bases: 3. CDR3 region: CASSGQAHTEAFF. DNA for the CDR3: TGTGCCAGCAGTGGACAGGCGCACACTGAAGCTTTCTTT.

This rearrangement joins TRBV7-6 to TRBJ1-1; 9 bases align to TRBD1. Per germline, CDR1 SGHVS and CDR2 FNYEAQ. The junction had 8 bases not matched to a gene; V was cut back by 5 bases and J by 4 bases. This CDR3 region has 15 residues. As DNA, the CDR3 is TGTGCCAGCAGCGTATCCCCGACAGGGGGCACTGAAGCTTTCTTT. It specifies CASSVSPTGGTEAFF.

V and J are TRBV28 and TRBJ2-7; D remains unclear. The germline V and J ends were trimmed by 6 bases and 3 bases, with 15 bases remaining between them. The germline V gene has CDR1 MDHEN and CDR2 SYDVKM. CDR3 length equals 14 residues. The CDR3 nucleotides read TGTGCCAGCAGCCCCCTAACGCCCCTCTACGAGCAGTACTTC. Its translation: CASSPLTPLYEQYF.

This clone was detected a few times. V and J are TRBV11-2 and TRBJ1-6; D is possibly TRBD1 (6 bases). Between the trimmed V and J ends, which lost 2 bases and 7 bases, there was a span of 12 bases. The germline CDR1 and CDR2 sequences are SGHAT and FQNNGV. The CDR3 length is 15 residues. In nucleotides, the CDR3 is TGTGCCAGCAGCTTACTCGGCAGGGGCAATTCACCCCTCCACTTT. Protein: CASSLLGRGNSPLHF.

The rearrangement links TRBV6-4 to TRBJ2-2; D gene unclear. Germline V gene data show CDR1 as MRHNA and CDR2 as SNTAGT. The ends were cut back, 5 bases at V and 3 bases at J, with 4 bases in the middle. The CDR3 consists of 12 residues. The chain's CDR3 is CASSTDTGELFF. The CDR3 coding sequence is TGTGCCAGCAGTACAGACACCGGGGAGCTGTTTTTT.

The J gene is TRBJ2-3, the V gene TRBV10-3, with 7 positions matching TRBD2. The V gene's germline CDR1 is ENHRY and CDR2 SYGVKD. V was pared by 10 bases and J by 2 bases, with 6 bases of the junction left unmatched. This CDR3 is 13 amino acids long. The CDR3 here is CATIAGLTDTQYF. DNA of the CDR3: TGTGCCACCATAGCGGGCCTCACAGATACGCAGTATTTT.

The chain employs TRBV5-1 and TRBJ2-2; TRBD2 is a possible D gene (6 bases). The CDR3 contains 14 residues. Trimming took 4 bases from V and 5 from J, leaving 12 bases between them. Looked up from germline, CDR1 is SGHRS and CDR2 is YFSETQ. The CDR3 DNA follows: TGCGCCAGCAGCCCCGGGAGCGAAACCGGGGAGCTGTTTTTT. Protein: CASSPGSETGELFF.